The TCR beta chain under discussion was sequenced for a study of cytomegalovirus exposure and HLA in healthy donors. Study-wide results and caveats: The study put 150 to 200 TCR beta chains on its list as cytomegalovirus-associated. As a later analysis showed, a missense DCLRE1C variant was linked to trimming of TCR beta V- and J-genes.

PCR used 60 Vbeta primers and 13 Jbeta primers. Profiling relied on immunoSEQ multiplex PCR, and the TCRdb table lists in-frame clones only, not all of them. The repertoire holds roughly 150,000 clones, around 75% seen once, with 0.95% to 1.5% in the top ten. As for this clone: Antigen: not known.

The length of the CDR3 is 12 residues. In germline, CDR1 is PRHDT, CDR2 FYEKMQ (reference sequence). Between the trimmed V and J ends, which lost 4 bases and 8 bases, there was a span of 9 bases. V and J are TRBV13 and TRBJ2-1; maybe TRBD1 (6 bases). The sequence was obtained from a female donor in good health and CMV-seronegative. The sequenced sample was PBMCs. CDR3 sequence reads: CASSSQGDEQFF. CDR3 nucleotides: TGTGCCAGCAGCTCACAGGGAGATGAGCAGTTCTTC.